A selection of T cell receptor beta chains follows, all from one sample in a study of circulating tumor DNA in untreated peripheral T-cell lymphoma. Libraries were prepared by immunoSEQ multiplex PCR; TCRdb keeps only in-frame clonotypes and omits some of them. Of a few hundred clones detected, over 60% appear once; the ten largest clones hold roughly 3%. The sequenced sample consisted of tumor tissue. These receptors all come from a human donor with peripheral T-cell lymphoma. The CDR3 runs from the conserved cysteine through the conserved F or W. The D gene is left open where the match is weak.

D gene: TRBD1
V gene: TRBV6-8
J gene: TRBJ1-2
CDR3 DNA: TGTGCCGCCACGACAGGGGGCCTTGGCTACACCTTC
CDR3 protein: CAATTGGLGYTF

D gene: NA
V gene: TRBV1
J gene: TRBJ1-2
CDR3 DNA: TGCGCCAGCAGCCAAGGGTTTACGGGCCCCTATGGCTACACCTTC
CDR3 protein: CASSQGFTGPYGYTF

D gene: TRBD1
V gene: TRBV19
J gene: TRBJ1-1
CDR3 DNA: TGTGCCAGTAGCCGCCAGGGGGTAGCTTTCTTT
CDR3 protein: CASSRQGVAFF

D gene: NA
V gene: TRBV5-1
J gene: TRBJ2-1
CDR3 DNA: TGCGCCAGCAGCGTGGACCAACTAGATTTTGAGCAGTTCTTC
CDR3 protein: CASSVDQLDFEQFF

D gene: NA
V gene: TRBV11-3
J gene: TRBJ2-2
CDR3 DNA: TGTGCCAGCAGCTTGAATTGGAGAACGAACACCGGGGAGCTGTTTTTT
CDR3 protein: CASSLNWRTNTGELFF

D gene: TRBD1
V gene: TRBV11-1
J gene: TRBJ1-2
CDR3 DNA: TGTGCCAGCAGCTTACCTGGACAGGGAGTCTATGGCTACACCTTC
CDR3 protein: CASSLPGQGVYGYTF

D gene: NA
V gene: TRBV14
J gene: TRBJ1-1
CDR3 DNA: TGTGCCAGCAGTCTATTGAACACTGAAGCTTTCTTT
CDR3 protein: CASSLLNTEAFF

D gene: NA
V gene: TRBV23-1
J gene: TRBJ2-5
CDR3 DNA: TGCGCCAGCAGCCGAGTTGTCTGGGAGACCCAGTACTTC
CDR3 protein: CASSRVVWETQYF

D gene: TRBD1
V gene: TRBV6-8
J gene: TRBJ1-6
CDR3 DNA: TGTGCCAGCAGTAGCCGGGACAGGGGGCCGTACCTCCACTTT
CDR3 protein: CASSSRDRGPYLHF

D gene: TRBD2
V gene: TRBV27
J gene: TRBJ2-5
CDR3 DNA: TGTGCCAGCAGGCTAGCGGGGGCCCAAGAGACCCAGTACTTC
CDR3 protein: CASRLAGAQETQYF

D gene: TRBD1
V gene: TRBV7-6
J gene: TRBJ1-1
CDR3 DNA: TGTGCCAGCAGCTTCCGGGACAGGGGGTTCGGAGCTTTCTTT
CDR3 protein: CASSFRDRGFGAFF

D gene: NA
V gene: TRBV6-8
J gene: TRBJ1-5
CDR3 DNA: TGTGCCAGCGGATTTCTCTTGGGAGGAGGGCACCAGCCCCAGCATTTT
CDR3 protein: CASGFLLGGGHQPQHF

D gene: NA
V gene: TRBV19
J gene: TRBJ1-2
CDR3 DNA: TGTGCCAGTAGTATAGATGTCTGGGGGACCTATGGCTACACCTTC
CDR3 protein: CASSIDVWGTYGYTF

D gene: TRBD1
V gene: TRBV11-3
J gene: TRBJ2-7
CDR3 DNA: TGTGCCAGCAGCCCCATTAACAGGGGGGACGGATACGAGCAGTACTTC
CDR3 protein: CASSPINRGDGYEQYF